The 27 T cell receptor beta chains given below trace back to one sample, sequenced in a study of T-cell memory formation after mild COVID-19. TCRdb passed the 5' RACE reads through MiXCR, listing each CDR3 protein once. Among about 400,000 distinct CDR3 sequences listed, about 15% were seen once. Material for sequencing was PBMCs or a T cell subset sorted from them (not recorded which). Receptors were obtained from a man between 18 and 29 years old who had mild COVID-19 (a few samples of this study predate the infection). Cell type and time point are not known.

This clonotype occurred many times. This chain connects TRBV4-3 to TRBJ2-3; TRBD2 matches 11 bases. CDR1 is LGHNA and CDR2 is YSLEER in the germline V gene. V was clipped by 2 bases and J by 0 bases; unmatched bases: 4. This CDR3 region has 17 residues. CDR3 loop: CASSQNSGGVSTDTQYF. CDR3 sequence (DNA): TGCGCCAGCAGCCAAAATAGCGGGGGGGTAAGCACAGATACGCAGTATTTT.

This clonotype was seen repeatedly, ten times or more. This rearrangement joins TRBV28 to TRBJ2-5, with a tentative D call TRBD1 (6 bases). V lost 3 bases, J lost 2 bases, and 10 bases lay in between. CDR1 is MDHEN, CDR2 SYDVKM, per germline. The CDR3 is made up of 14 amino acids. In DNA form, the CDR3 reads TGTGCCAGCAGTTTCCAGGGGTGGCAAGAGACCCAGTACTTC. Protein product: CASSFQGWQETQYF.

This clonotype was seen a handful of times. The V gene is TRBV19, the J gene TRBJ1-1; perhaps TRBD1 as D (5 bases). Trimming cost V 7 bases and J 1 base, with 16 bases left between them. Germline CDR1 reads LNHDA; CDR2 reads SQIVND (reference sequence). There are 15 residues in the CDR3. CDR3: CASTISQGSNTEAFF. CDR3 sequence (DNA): TGTGCCAGTACCATCTCTCAGGGATCGAACACTGAAGCTTTCTTT.

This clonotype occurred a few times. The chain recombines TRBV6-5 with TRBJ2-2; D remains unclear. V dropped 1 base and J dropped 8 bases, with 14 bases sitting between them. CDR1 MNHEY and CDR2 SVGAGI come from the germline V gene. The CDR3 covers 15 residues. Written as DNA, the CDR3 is TGTGCCAGCAGTTACTATTCAGTAGAAGGGGGGGAGCTGTTTTTT. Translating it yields CASSYYSVEGGELFF.

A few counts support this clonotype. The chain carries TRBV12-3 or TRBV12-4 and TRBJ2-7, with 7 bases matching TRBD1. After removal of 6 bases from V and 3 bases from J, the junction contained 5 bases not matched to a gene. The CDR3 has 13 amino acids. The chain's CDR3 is CASSVTGVYEQYV. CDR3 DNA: TGTGCCAGCAGCGTCACAGGGGTCTACGAGCAGTACGTC.

The CDR3 here is CASRPSQQGRNSPLHF. The CDR3 DNA is TGTGCCAGCAGACCTAGTCAACAGGGTCGTAATTCACCCCTCCACTTT. This chain uses TRBV11-2 with TRBJ1-6; D perhaps matches TRBD1 (6 bases). The length of the CDR3 is 16 residues. V lost 6 bases, J lost 6 bases, and 18 bases lay in between. Germline CDR1 SGHAT, CDR2 FQNNGV.

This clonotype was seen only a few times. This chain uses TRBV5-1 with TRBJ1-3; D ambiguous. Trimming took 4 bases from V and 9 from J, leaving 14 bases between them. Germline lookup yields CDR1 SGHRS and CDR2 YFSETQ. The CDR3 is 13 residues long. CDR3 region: CASSDDVGSTIYF. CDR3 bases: TGCGCCAGCAGCGACGACGTTGGGAGCACCATATATTTT.

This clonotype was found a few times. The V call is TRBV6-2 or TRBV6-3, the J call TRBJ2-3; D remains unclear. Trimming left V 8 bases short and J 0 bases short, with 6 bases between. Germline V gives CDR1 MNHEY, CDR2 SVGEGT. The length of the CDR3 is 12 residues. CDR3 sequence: CASAASTDTQYF. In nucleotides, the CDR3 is TGTGCCAGCGCTGCTAGCACAGATACGCAGTATTTT.

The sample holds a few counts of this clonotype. The CDR3 nucleotides are TGTGCCACCAGCAGAAACACAGGAAGCGATTCACCCCTCCACTTT. Protein: CATSRNTGSDSPLHF. The chain uses TRBV15 and TRBJ1-6; perhaps TRBD1 as D (5 bases). CDR3 size: 15 residues. V lost 2 bases, J lost 8 bases, and 13 bases lay in between. Germline CDR1 reads LNHNV; CDR2 reads YYDKDF (reference sequence).

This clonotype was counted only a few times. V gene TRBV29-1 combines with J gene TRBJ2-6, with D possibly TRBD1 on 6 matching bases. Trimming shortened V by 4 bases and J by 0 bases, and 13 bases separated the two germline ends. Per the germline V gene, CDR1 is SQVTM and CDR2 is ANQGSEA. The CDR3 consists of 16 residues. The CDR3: CSVVPGEDSGANVLTF. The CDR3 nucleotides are TGCAGCGTTGTGCCAGGGGAAGACTCTGGGGCCAACGTCCTGACTTTC. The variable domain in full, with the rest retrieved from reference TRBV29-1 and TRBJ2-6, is SAVISQKPSRDICQRGTSLTIQCQVDSQVTMMFWYRQQPGQSLTLIATANQGSEATYESGFVIDKFPISRPNLTFSTLTVSNMSPEDSSIYLCSVVPGEDSGANVLTFGAGSRLTVL.

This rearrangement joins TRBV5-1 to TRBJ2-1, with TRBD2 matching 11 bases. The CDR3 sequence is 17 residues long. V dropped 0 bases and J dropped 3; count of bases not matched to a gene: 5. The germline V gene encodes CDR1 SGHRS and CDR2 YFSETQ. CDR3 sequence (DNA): TGCGCCAGCAGCTTGGGGCTAGCGGGGGGTTACTACAATGAGCAGTTCTTC. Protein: CASSLGLAGGYYNEQFF. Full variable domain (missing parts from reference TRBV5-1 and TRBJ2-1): KAGVTQTPRYLIKTRGQQVTLSCSPISGHRSVSWYQQTPGQGLQFLFEYFSETQRNKGNFPGRFSGRQFSNSRSEMNVSTLELGDSALYLCASSLGLAGGYYNEQFFGPGTRLTVL.

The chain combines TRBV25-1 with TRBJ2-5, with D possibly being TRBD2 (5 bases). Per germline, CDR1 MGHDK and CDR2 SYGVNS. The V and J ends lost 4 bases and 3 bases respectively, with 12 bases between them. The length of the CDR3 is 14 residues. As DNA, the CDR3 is TGTGCCAGCAGTGGGACTCAGCCTGAAGAGACCCAGTACTTC. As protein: CASSGTQPEETQYF.

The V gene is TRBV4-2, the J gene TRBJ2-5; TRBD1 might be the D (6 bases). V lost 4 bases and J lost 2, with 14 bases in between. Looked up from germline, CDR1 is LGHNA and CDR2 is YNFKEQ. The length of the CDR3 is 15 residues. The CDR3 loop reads CASSPYRGQQETQYF. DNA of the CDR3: TGTGCCAGCAGCCCTTACCGTGGACAGCAAGAGACCCAGTACTTC.

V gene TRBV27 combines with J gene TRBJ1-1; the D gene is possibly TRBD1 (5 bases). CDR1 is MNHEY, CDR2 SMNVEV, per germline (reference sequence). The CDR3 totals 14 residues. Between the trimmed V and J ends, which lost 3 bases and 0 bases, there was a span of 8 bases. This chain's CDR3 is CASSLYRLNTEAFF. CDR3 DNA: TGTGCCAGCAGTTTGTACAGGTTGAACACTGAAGCTTTCTTT.

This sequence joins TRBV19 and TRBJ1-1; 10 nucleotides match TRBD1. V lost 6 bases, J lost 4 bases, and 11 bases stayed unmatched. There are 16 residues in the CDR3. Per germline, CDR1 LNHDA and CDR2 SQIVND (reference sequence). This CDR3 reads CASRRQGASTSTEAFF. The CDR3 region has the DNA TGTGCCAGTAGGCGACAGGGGGCTTCGACCAGCACTGAAGCTTTCTTT.

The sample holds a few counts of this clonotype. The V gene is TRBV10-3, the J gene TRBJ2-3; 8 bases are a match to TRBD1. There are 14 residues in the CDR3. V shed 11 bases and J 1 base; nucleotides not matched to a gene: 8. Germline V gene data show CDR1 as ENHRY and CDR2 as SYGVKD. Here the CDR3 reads CASYSTGGTDTQYF. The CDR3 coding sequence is TGTGCCTCCTACTCGACAGGGGGCACAGATACGCAGTATTTT.

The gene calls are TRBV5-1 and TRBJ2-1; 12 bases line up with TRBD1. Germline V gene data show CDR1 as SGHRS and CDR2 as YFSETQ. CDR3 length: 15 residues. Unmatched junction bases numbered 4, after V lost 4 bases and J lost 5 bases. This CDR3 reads CASSLGTGGNNEQFF. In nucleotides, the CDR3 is TGCGCCAGCAGCCTCGGGACAGGGGGCAACAATGAGCAGTTCTTC.

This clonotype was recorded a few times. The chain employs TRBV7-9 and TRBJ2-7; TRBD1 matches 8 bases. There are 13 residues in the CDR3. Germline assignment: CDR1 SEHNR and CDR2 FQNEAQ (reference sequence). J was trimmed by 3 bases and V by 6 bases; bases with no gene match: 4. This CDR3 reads CASSDRGIYEQYF. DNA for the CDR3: TGTGCCAGCAGTGACAGGGGAATCTACGAGCAGTACTTC.

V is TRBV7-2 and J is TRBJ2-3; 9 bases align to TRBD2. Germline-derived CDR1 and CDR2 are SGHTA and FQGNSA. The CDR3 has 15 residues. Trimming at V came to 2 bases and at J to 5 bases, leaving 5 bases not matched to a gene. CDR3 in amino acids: CASSLYAGGEDTQYF. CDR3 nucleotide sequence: TGTGCCAGCAGCTTATATGCGGGGGGGGAAGATACGCAGTATTTT.

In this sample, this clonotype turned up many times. The CDR3 is CSARRPSGNEQFF. The DNA for the CDR3 is TGCAGTGCCCGCCGGCCCTCGGGAAATGAGCAGTTCTTC. V and J are TRBV20-1 and TRBJ2-1, with a weak D call TRBD2 (5 bases). CDR1 and CDR2 from the germline V gene are DFQATT and SNEGSKA (reference sequence). This CDR3 comprises 13 residues. V was shortened by 6 bases and J by 7 bases, with 16 bases between the two germline ends.

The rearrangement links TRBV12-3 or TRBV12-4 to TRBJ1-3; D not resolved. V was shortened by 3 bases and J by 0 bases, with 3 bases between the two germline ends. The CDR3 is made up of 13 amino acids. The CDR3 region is CASSLLSGNTIYF. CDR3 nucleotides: TGTGCCAGCAGTTTGCTCTCTGGAAACACCATATATTTT.

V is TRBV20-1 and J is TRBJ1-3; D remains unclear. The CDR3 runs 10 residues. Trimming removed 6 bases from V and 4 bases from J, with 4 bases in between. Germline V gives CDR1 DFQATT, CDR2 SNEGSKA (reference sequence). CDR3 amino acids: CSAWGNTIYF. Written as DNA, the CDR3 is TGCAGTGCATGGGGAAACACCATATATTTT.

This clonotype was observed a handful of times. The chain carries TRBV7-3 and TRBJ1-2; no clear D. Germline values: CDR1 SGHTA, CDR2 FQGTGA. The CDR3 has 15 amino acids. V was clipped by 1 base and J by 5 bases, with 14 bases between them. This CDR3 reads CASSLNPGQEYGYTF. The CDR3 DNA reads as TGTGCCAGCAGCTTAAATCCAGGCCAGGAATATGGCTACACCTTC.

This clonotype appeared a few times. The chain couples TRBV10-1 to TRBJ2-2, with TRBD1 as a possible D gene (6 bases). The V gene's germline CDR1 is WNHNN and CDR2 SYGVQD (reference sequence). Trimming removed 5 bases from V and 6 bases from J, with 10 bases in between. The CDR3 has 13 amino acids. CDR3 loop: CASSWRQAGELFF. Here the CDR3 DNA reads TGCGCCAGCAGTTGGAGACAGGCCGGGGAGCTGTTTTTT.

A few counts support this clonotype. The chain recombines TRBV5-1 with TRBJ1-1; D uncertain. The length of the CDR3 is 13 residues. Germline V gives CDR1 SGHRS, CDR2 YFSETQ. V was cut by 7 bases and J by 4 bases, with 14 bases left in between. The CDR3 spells CASRRGETTEAFF. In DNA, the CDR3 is TGCGCCAGCCGCCGGGGAGAAACCACTGAAGCTTTCTTT.

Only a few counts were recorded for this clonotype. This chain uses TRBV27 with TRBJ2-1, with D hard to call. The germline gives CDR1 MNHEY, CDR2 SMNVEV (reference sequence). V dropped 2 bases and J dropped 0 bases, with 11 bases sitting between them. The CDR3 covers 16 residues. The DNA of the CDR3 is TGTGCCAGCAGTTTACAGGCGATCTCCTCCTACAATGAGCAGTTCTTC. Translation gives CASSLQAISSYNEQFF.

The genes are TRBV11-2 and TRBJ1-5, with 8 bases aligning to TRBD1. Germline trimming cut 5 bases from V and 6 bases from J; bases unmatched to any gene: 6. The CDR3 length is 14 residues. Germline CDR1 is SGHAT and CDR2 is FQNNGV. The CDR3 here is CASSAVGTGQPQHF. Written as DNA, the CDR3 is TGTGCCAGCAGCGCCGTTGGGACAGGTCAGCCCCAGCATTTT.